This is a list of T cell receptor beta chains from one sample in a study of blood T cell repertoires in COVID-19. Using immunoSEQ multiplex PCR, the repertoire was profiled, and TCRdb retains in-frame clones only, with some absent. This sample has about 400,000 clones, with nearly 90% found just once. Sequences were obtained from PBMCs or T cells enriched from blood (not recorded which). These receptors came from a woman between 35 and 50 years old with acute COVID-19. The CDR3 runs from the conserved cysteine through the conserved F or W. D genes are given only for firm matches. Clone size is not always given. Where it is, it says once, few, many or a class for expanded clones.

v_call: TRBV29-1
d_call: TRBD1
j_call: TRBJ2-2
clone_size: -
cdr3_aa: CSVGGHRGRTGELFF
cdr3_nt: TGCAGCGTTGGGGGACACAGGGGTCGCACCGGGGAGCTGTTTTTT

v_call: TRBV2
d_call: TRBD1
j_call: TRBJ2-1
clone_size: -
cdr3_aa: CASRDRGSEQFF
cdr3_nt: TGTGCCAGCAGGGACAGGGGAAGTGAGCAGTTCTTC

v_call: TRBV19
d_call: TRBD1
j_call: TRBJ1-5
clone_size: -
cdr3_aa: CASSVSGGGQPQHF
cdr3_nt: TGTGCCAGTAGTGTTTCAGGGGGCGGTCAGCCCCAGCATTTT

v_call: TRBV6-5
d_call: -
j_call: TRBJ1-1
clone_size: once
cdr3_aa: CASKLGVAFF
cdr3_nt: TGTGCCAGCAAATTAGGGGTCGCTTTCTTT

v_call: TRBV5-1
d_call: TRBD2
j_call: TRBJ2-1
clone_size: few
cdr3_aa: CASSPGTSIHEQFF
cdr3_nt: TGCGCCAGCAGCCCTGGGACTAGCATCCATGAGCAGTTCTTC

v_call: TRBV13
d_call: -
j_call: TRBJ1-3
clone_size: -
cdr3_aa: CASSLLPDSGNTIYF
cdr3_nt: TGTGCCAGCAGCTTACTCCCAGACTCTGGAAACACCATATATTTT

v_call: TRBV11-3
d_call: -
j_call: TRBJ2-3
clone_size: -
cdr3_aa: CASSRGASTDTQYF
cdr3_nt: TGTGCCAGCAGCCGGGGGGCCAGCACAGATACGCAGTATTTT

v_call: TRBV18
d_call: -
j_call: TRBJ1-2
clone_size: -
cdr3_aa: CASSPPSRANYGYTF
cdr3_nt: TGTGCCAGCTCACCACCTTCCAGGGCCAACTATGGCTACACCTTC

v_call: TRBV3-1/TRBV3-2
d_call: -
j_call: TRBJ2-7
clone_size: -
cdr3_aa: CASSQGRALGEQYF
cdr3_nt: TGTGCCAGCAGCCAAGGGAGGGCTCTAGGGGAGCAGTACTTC

v_call: TRBV5-8
d_call: TRBD2
j_call: TRBJ2-1
clone_size: once
cdr3_aa: CASSLGLAGGRYEQFF
cdr3_nt: TGTGCCAGCAGCTTGGGACTAGCGGGGGGTAGGTATGAGCAGTTCTTC

v_call: TRBV5-1
d_call: TRBD1
j_call: TRBJ1-1
clone_size: -
cdr3_aa: CASSTGTGGERNTEAFF
cdr3_nt: TGCGCCAGCAGCACCGGGACAGGGGGCGAAAGGAACACTGAAGCTTTCTTT

v_call: TRBV11-2
d_call: -
j_call: TRBJ2-1
clone_size: -
cdr3_aa: CASSPQLAGGNEQFF
cdr3_nt: TGTGCCAGCAGCCCCCAGCTCGCGGGTGGAAATGAGCAGTTCTTC

v_call: TRBV20-1
d_call: -
j_call: TRBJ2-7
clone_size: -
cdr3_aa: CSASVGREQYF
cdr3_nt: TGCAGTGCTAGTGTTGGCCGCGAGCAGTACTTC

v_call: TRBV18
d_call: TRBD1
j_call: TRBJ1-1
clone_size: -
cdr3_aa: CASSPQRGLDTEAFF
cdr3_nt: TGTGCCAGCTCGCCTCAAAGGGGGCTGGACACTGAAGCTTTCTTT

v_call: TRBV5-4
d_call: TRBD2
j_call: TRBJ2-1
clone_size: few
cdr3_aa: CASSGLAGDAYNEQFF
cdr3_nt: TGTGCCAGCAGCGGGCTAGCGGGGGATGCCTACAATGAGCAGTTCTTC

v_call: TRBV3-1/TRBV3-2
d_call: TRBD1
j_call: TRBJ2-5
clone_size: -
cdr3_aa: CASSQISGDRGETQYF
cdr3_nt: TGTGCCAGCAGCCAAATCTCCGGGGACAGGGGTGAGACCCAGTACTTC

v_call: TRBV2
d_call: TRBD1
j_call: TRBJ1-2
clone_size: -
cdr3_aa: CASRAGQGRYGYTF
cdr3_nt: TGTGCCAGCAGGGCGGGACAGGGCCGGTATGGCTACACCTTC

v_call: TRBV12-5
d_call: -
j_call: TRBJ2-7
clone_size: -
cdr3_aa: CASGPEQGWGTYEQYF
cdr3_nt: TGTGCTAGTGGCCCGGAGCAGGGTTGGGGTACCTACGAGCAGTACTTC

v_call: TRBV9
d_call: TRBD1
j_call: TRBJ1-3
clone_size: -
cdr3_aa: CASSVTGVVGNTIYF
cdr3_nt: TGTGCCAGCAGCGTTACAGGGGTAGTAGGAAACACCATATATTTT

v_call: TRBV4-2
d_call: TRBD1
j_call: TRBJ2-7
clone_size: -
cdr3_aa: CASSQGRLYAGQAYEQYF
cdr3_nt: TGTGCCAGCAGCCAGGGGCGGCTCTACGCGGGACAGGCCTACGAGCAGTACTTC

v_call: TRBV7-9
d_call: -
j_call: TRBJ1-2
clone_size: -
cdr3_aa: CASSLGAGRVQGYGYTF
cdr3_nt: TGTGCCAGCAGCTTAGGGGCAGGACGGGTGCAGGGCTATGGCTACACCTTC

v_call: TRBV7-9
d_call: TRBD1
j_call: TRBJ1-4
clone_size: -
cdr3_aa: CASSPGQGTYNEKLFF
cdr3_nt: TGTGCCAGCAGCCCGGGACAGGGGACTTATAATGAAAAACTGTTTTTT

v_call: TRBV6-2/TRBV6-3
d_call: TRBD1
j_call: TRBJ1-4
clone_size: -
cdr3_aa: CASSPRTGGEKLFF
cdr3_nt: TGTGCCAGCAGTCCCCGAACAGGGGGAGAAAAACTGTTTTTT

v_call: TRBV5-8
d_call: TRBD1
j_call: TRBJ2-7
clone_size: -
cdr3_aa: CASRYPGTGKVYEQYF
cdr3_nt: TGTGCCAGCAGATACCCCGGGACAGGGAAGGTCTACGAGCAGTACTTC

v_call: TRBV7-9
d_call: TRBD1
j_call: TRBJ2-5
clone_size: -
cdr3_aa: CASSFQGVTETQYF
cdr3_nt: TGTGCCAGCAGCTTTCAGGGGGTCACAGAGACCCAGTACTTC

v_call: TRBV9
d_call: TRBD2
j_call: TRBJ2-1
clone_size: -
cdr3_aa: CASSVVGAGETEQFF
cdr3_nt: TGTGCCAGCAGCGTAGTAGGAGCGGGGGAGACTGAGCAGTTCTTC

v_call: TRBV7-8
d_call: -
j_call: TRBJ1-6
clone_size: -
cdr3_aa: CASSPERVKSPLHF
cdr3_nt: TGTGCCAGCAGCCCGGAGAGGGTGAAATCACCCCTCCACTTT

v_call: TRBV19
d_call: TRBD2
j_call: TRBJ2-1
clone_size: -
cdr3_aa: CASSIASPGGGNEQFF
cdr3_nt: TGTGCCAGTAGTATAGCCTCACCGGGGGGGGGAAATGAGCAGTTCTTC

v_call: TRBV4-2
d_call: -
j_call: TRBJ2-5
clone_size: once
cdr3_aa: CASSLLRGRETQYF
cdr3_nt: TGTGCCAGCAGTTTGTTAAGGGGGAGAGAGACCCAGTACTTC

v_call: TRBV30
d_call: TRBD2
j_call: TRBJ2-5
clone_size: -
cdr3_aa: CAWSRGGAGETQYF
cdr3_nt: TGTGCCTGGAGTCGCGGGGGGGCCGGAGAGACCCAGTACTTC

v_call: TRBV18
d_call: -
j_call: TRBJ1-2
clone_size: -
cdr3_aa: CASSPRPVPNYGYTF
cdr3_nt: TGTGCCAGCTCACCACGTCCAGTTCCTAACTATGGCTACACCTTC

v_call: TRBV5-4
d_call: TRBD2
j_call: TRBJ2-1
clone_size: -
cdr3_aa: CASSLGGTSGPYNEQFF
cdr3_nt: TGTGCCAGCAGCTTAGGCGGGACTAGCGGCCCCTACAATGAGCAGTTCTTC

v_call: TRBV6-5
d_call: TRBD1
j_call: TRBJ1-1
clone_size: -
cdr3_aa: CASTSGQVDSEAFF
cdr3_nt: TGTGCCAGCACTTCGGGACAGGTAGACTCTGAAGCTTTCTTT

v_call: TRBV3-1/TRBV3-2
d_call: -
j_call: TRBJ1-2
clone_size: -
cdr3_aa: CASSQAWTVGLEGYTF
cdr3_nt: TGTGCCAGCAGCCAAGCCTGGACAGTAGGTCTCGAAGGCTACACCTTC

v_call: TRBV7-8
d_call: TRBD1
j_call: TRBJ1-5
clone_size: -
cdr3_aa: CASSPRTGPNKKNNQPQHF
cdr3_nt: TGTGCCAGCAGCCCGCGGACAGGCCCCAATAAAAAAAACAATCAGCCCCAGCATTTT

v_call: TRBV11-2
d_call: TRBD1
j_call: TRBJ2-5
clone_size: once
cdr3_aa: CASSVGQGLGETQYF
cdr3_nt: TGTGCCAGCAGCGTCGGACAGGGGTTGGGGGAGACCCAGTACTTC

v_call: TRBV11-2
d_call: -
j_call: TRBJ2-2
clone_size: -
cdr3_aa: CASSFNRHPNTGELFF
cdr3_nt: TGTGCCAGCAGCTTCAACAGACACCCGAACACCGGGGAGCTGTTTTTT

v_call: TRBV5-1
d_call: TRBD1
j_call: TRBJ1-2
clone_size: few
cdr3_aa: CASGQGEYGYTF
cdr3_nt: TGCGCCAGCGGACAGGGGGAGTATGGCTACACCTTC

v_call: TRBV30
d_call: TRBD1
j_call: TRBJ1-1
clone_size: -
cdr3_aa: CAWSATGGSYTEAFF
cdr3_nt: TGTGCCTGGAGTGCCACAGGGGGATCGTACACTGAAGCTTTCTTT

v_call: TRBV6-1
d_call: TRBD1
j_call: TRBJ1-1
clone_size: -
cdr3_aa: CASSEAVYRQGANEAFF
cdr3_nt: TGTGCCAGCAGTGAAGCCGTTTACCGACAGGGAGCGAATGAAGCTTTCTTT

v_call: TRBV14
d_call: TRBD1
j_call: TRBJ1-5
clone_size: -
cdr3_aa: CASSQQGGQPQHF
cdr3_nt: TGTGCCAGCAGCCAACAGGGGGGCCAGCCCCAGCATTTT

v_call: TRBV4-1
d_call: -
j_call: TRBJ1-3
clone_size: few
cdr3_aa: CASSPRGENSGNTIYF
cdr3_nt: TGCGCCAGCAGCCCCCGAGGAGAGAACTCTGGAAACACCATATATTTT

v_call: TRBV19
d_call: -
j_call: TRBJ2-7
clone_size: -
cdr3_aa: CASSLGQTYEQYF
cdr3_nt: TGTGCCAGTAGTCTAGGCCAGACCTACGAGCAGTACTTC

v_call: TRBV5-1
d_call: -
j_call: TRBJ2-1
clone_size: -
cdr3_aa: CASSLESSSDEQFF
cdr3_nt: TGCGCCAGCAGCTTGGAGTCTAGCAGCGATGAGCAGTTCTTC

v_call: TRBV25-1
d_call: -
j_call: TRBJ1-2
clone_size: -
cdr3_aa: CASSETRGKFGGYTF
cdr3_nt: TGTGCCAGCAGTGAAACGAGGGGGAAGTTCGGTGGCTACACCTTC

v_call: TRBV7-2
d_call: -
j_call: TRBJ2-4
clone_size: -
cdr3_aa: CASSFSKQGRNIQYF
cdr3_nt: TGTGCCAGCAGCTTCTCGAAGCAGGGGCGAAACATTCAGTACTTC

v_call: TRBV5-6
d_call: TRBD1
j_call: TRBJ2-7
clone_size: -
cdr3_aa: CASSPGQGAYEQYF
cdr3_nt: TGTGCCAGCAGTCCGGGACAGGGGGCCTACGAGCAGTACTTC

v_call: TRBV9
d_call: TRBD2
j_call: TRBJ2-3
clone_size: -
cdr3_aa: CASSTRGGGDTQYF
cdr3_nt: TGTGCCAGCAGCACCCGGGGGGGTGGAGATACGCAGTATTTT

v_call: TRBV7-9
d_call: -
j_call: TRBJ2-2
clone_size: few
cdr3_aa: CASSPSLVGELFF
cdr3_nt: TGTGCCAGCAGCCCATCGCTAGTCGGGGAGCTGTTTTTT

v_call: TRBV27
d_call: TRBD1
j_call: TRBJ1-6
clone_size: -
cdr3_aa: CASSLWTGNSPLHF
cdr3_nt: TGTGCCAGCAGTTTATGGACAGGGAATTCACCCCTCCACTTT

v_call: TRBV5-6
d_call: TRBD1
j_call: TRBJ1-2
clone_size: -
cdr3_aa: CASSLNPGQGSGYTF
cdr3_nt: TGTGCCAGCAGCTTGAACCCGGGACAGGGCTCTGGCTACACCTTC

v_call: TRBV7-9
d_call: -
j_call: TRBJ2-7
clone_size: few
cdr3_aa: CASSFPSADEQYF
cdr3_nt: TGTGCCAGCAGCTTCCCCTCCGCAGACGAGCAGTACTTC